Listed here are 13 T cell receptor beta chains from one sample, sequenced in a study of blood T cell repertoires in COVID-19. The protocol was immunoSEQ multiplex PCR, while the TCRdb copy is restricted to in-frame clones and leaves out a portion. This table holds approximately 310,000 clones, around 84% found once. The sequencing input was PBMCs or T cells enriched from blood (not recorded which). The receptors derive from a woman younger than 45 who had been exposed to COVID-19.

On this clone itself: This specimen includes other DNA sequences encoding the same CDR3. CDR3 DNA: TGCAGTGCTAGTGAGGGAGGGAAAAACATTCAGTACTTC. It yields the protein CSASEGGKNIQYF. This rearrangement joins TRBV20-1 to TRBJ2-4, with 7 bases fitting TRBD2. In germline, CDR1 is DFQATT, CDR2 SNEGSKA (reference sequence). With 3 bases clipped from V and 4 bases from J, the junction kept 3 bases outside the gene matches. CDR3 length: 13 residues.

This rearrangement joins TRBV5-4 to TRBJ1-1; weak D call: TRBD1 (6 bases). Germline V gene data show CDR1 as SGHNT and CDR2 as YYREEE (reference sequence). The CDR3 contains 14 residues. V was trimmed by 6 bases and J by 6 bases, leaving 18 bases between them. CDR3 in DNA: TGTGCCAGCACCTGGGCAGGGGTTATCCCTGAAGCTTTCTTT. It encodes CASTWAGVIPEAFF.

V and J are TRBV18 and TRBJ1-1, with 7 bases fitting TRBD1. V trimming: 5 bases; J trimming: 0 bases; junction bases outside the gene matches: 12. Germline CDR1 and CDR2: KGHSH and LQKENI. CDR3 length equals 17 residues. The CDR3 DNA reads TGTGCCAGCTCAGGACCTCTGGCAGGGGGATTGAACACTGAAGCTTTCTTT. Encoded protein: CASSGPLAGGLNTEAFF. Full variable domain (rest looked up from reference TRBV18 and TRBJ1-1): NAGVMQNPRHLVRRRGQEARLRCSPMKGHSHVYWYRQLPEEGLKFMVYLQKENIIDESGMPKERFSAEFPKEGPSILRIQQVVRGDSAAYFCASSGPLAGGLNTEAFFGQGTRLTVV.

This sequence joins TRBV7-6 and TRBJ2-2, with D tentatively TRBD1 (5 bases). CDR3 length equals 16 residues. Looked up from germline, CDR1 is SGHVS and CDR2 is FNYEAQ. Deletions cut 4 bases from V and 2 bases from J, with 14 bases between. The chain's CDR3 is CASSSGWGQNTGELFF. For the CDR3, the DNA is TGTGCCAGCAGCTCCGGTTGGGGCCAAAACACCGGGGAGCTGTTTTTT.

As regards this clone: Additional DNA sequences in this sample encode the identical CDR3. The chain couples TRBV10-3 to TRBJ2-7; D unclear. The V and J ends lost 5 bases and 4 bases respectively, with 6 bases between them. CDR1 and CDR2 (germline): ENHRY, SYGVKD. The CDR3 has 11 residues. CDR3 loop: CAISPEYEQYF. In DNA form, the CDR3 reads TGTGCCATCAGTCCAGAATACGAGCAGTACTTC.

This clone has just a few counts. The V gene is TRBV14, the J gene TRBJ2-7; TRBD2 aligns across 13 bases. The CDR3 loop spans 16 amino acids. The junction had 11 bases not matched to a gene; V was cut back by 5 bases and J by 7 bases. Per germline, CDR1 SGHDN and CDR2 FVKESK. The DNA of the CDR3 is TGTGCCAGCAGCTCAGGGACTAGCGGGACCCCCCGAGAGCAGTACTTC. This encodes CASSSGTSGTPREQYF. Full variable domain (outside the CDR3, taken from reference TRBV14 and TRBJ2-7): EAGVTQFPSHSVIEKGQTVTLRCDPISGHDNLYWYRRVMGKEIKFLLHFVKESKQDESGMPNNRFLAERTGGTYSTLKVQPAELEDSGVYFCASSSGTSGTPREQYFGPGTRLTVT.

The rearrangement joins TRBV19 to TRBJ2-3, with D possibly matching TRBD1 (6 bases). From germline, CDR1 is LNHDA and CDR2 SQIVND (reference sequence). The CDR3 loop spans 16 amino acids. Trimming took off 6 bases at V and 2 bases at J, with 18 bases between the two ends. The CDR3 DNA reads as TGTGCCAGTAGCCTGCGAGCACAGGGCCCCACAGATACGCAGTATTTT. Encoded protein: CASSLRAQGPTDTQYF.

The V gene is TRBV5-1, the J gene TRBJ1-4; 9 nucleotides agree with TRBD1. The germline V gene encodes CDR1 SGHRS and CDR2 YFSETQ. CDR3 length: 15 amino acids. The J segment lost 8 bases and the V segment lost 3 bases, leaving 8 bases of the junction unmatched. CDR3 in DNA: TGCGCCAGCAGCTCTGGACAGGGGAATGGAGAAAAACTGTTTTTT. Residues: CASSSGQGNGEKLFF. The full variable domain, its missing parts supplied by reference TRBV5-1 and TRBJ1-4, is KAGVTQTPRYLIKTRGQQVTLSCSPISGHRSVSWYQQTPGQGLQFLFEYFSETQRNKGNFPGRFSGRQFSNSRSEMNVSTLELGDSALYLCASSSGQGNGEKLFFGSGTQLSVL.

This clone appeared once. This chain uses TRBV19 with TRBJ1-5; the match to TRBD1 covers 9 bases. Trimming took 5 bases from V and 7 from J; bases not matched to a gene: 9. This CDR3 is built from 15 residues. The germline V gene encodes CDR1 LNHDA and CDR2 SQIVND (reference sequence). The CDR3 region is CASSVSWTGVQPQHF. The CDR3 DNA follows: TGTGCCAGTAGTGTCTCCTGGACAGGGGTGCAGCCCCAGCATTTT.

The V call is TRBV4-3, the J call TRBJ2-3, with TRBD2 matching over 8 bases. The CDR3 is 18 amino acids. CDR1 and CDR2 from the germline V gene are LGHNA and YSLEER. V gave up 1 base and J gave up 7 bases; unmatched junction bases: 16. The CDR3, as DNA: TGCGCCAGCAGCCAAGTCCAATCCGCGGGGGGTGCAGTGTATACGCAGTATTTT. Translated: CASSQVQSAGGAVYTQYF.

The V call is TRBV6-1, the J call TRBJ2-7; D is possibly TRBD2 (5 bases). The CDR3 consists of 17 residues. CDR1 is MNHNS and CDR2 is SASEGT in the germline V gene. The V gene lost 4 bases and the J gene lost 1 base, with 20 bases spanning the gap. Here the CDR3 reads CASSAKRSLTPSYEQYF. The DNA for the CDR3 is TGTGCCAGCAGTGCAAAGCGGAGTCTTACCCCGTCCTACGAGCAGTACTTC.

The chain is built from TRBV5-6 and TRBJ1-2; D uncertain. V gave up 3 bases and J gave up 7 bases, with 10 bases separating them. Germline CDR1 is SGHDT and CDR2 is YYEEEE. The CDR3 covers 12 residues. CDR3 DNA: TGTGCCAGCAGCTCTACCCCGGGTGGCTACACCTTC. Translated, it gives CASSSTPGGYTF. The whole variable domain, remainder taken from reference TRBV5-6 and TRBJ1-2, is DAGVTQSPTHLIKTRGQQVTLRCSPKSGHDTVSWYQQALGQGPQFIFQYYEEEERQRGNFPDRFSGHQFPNYSSELNVNALLLGDSALYLCASSSTPGGYTFGSGTRLTVV.

The chain has TRBV28 and TRBJ2-7; 10 positions agree with TRBD2. With 2 bases clipped from V and 4 bases from J, the junction kept 8 bases outside the gene matches. This CDR3 has 16 amino acids. Looked up from germline, CDR1 is MDHEN and CDR2 is SYDVKM. This chain's CDR3 is CASSLTGAGGTYEQYF. The DNA of the CDR3 is TGTGCCAGCAGTTTAACTGGAGCGGGAGGGACTTACGAGCAGTACTTC.